The source of this T cell receptor (beta chain) is a study of regulatory T cells in long-lasting Graves disease. Points from the study as a whole: Persistent disease preferred TRBV28, TRBJ1-2 and TRBJ2-5. Patients with persistent Graves' had lower TCR diversity than newly diagnosed patients. With 2,500 to 3,500 shared public clonotypes, persistent patients exceeded new patients, who shared over 950.

This CDR3 comprises 16 residues. V shed 7 bases and J shed 4 bases, with 20 bases lying between them. CDR1 and CDR2 (germline): LNHDA, SQIVND (reference sequence). Arm-PCR of CDR3 regions and iRepertoire HTBI primers were used to build TCR beta libraries. TCRdb reprocessed the multiplex PCR reads via MiXCR and lists one record per CDR3 protein. The sample has 620,000 or so distinct CDR3 sequences; 16% are singletons. Worth noting for this clonotype: Its antigen is currently unknown.

The time point here: newly diagnosed GD, antithyroid drugs for less than 3 months. RNA isolated from PBMCs was used to make the TCR library. These data are also associated with another study on T cells in Graves' hyperthyroidism and ophthalmopathy. Per that paper: Blood also carried most thyroid clonotypes expanded above 0.001.

This TCR came from a woman in her 30s with Graves disease. The material sequenced was peripheral blood mononuclear cells (PBMCs), taken at new diagnosis, from a patient treated with antithyroid drugs. J is TRBJ1-5 and V is TRBV19, with D maybe TRBD1 (6 bases). The DNA for the CDR3 is TGTGCCAGTACCCCGCGTGGGGGGGCAAAGAATCAGCCCCAGCATTTT. It is translated as CASTPRGGAKNQPQHF.